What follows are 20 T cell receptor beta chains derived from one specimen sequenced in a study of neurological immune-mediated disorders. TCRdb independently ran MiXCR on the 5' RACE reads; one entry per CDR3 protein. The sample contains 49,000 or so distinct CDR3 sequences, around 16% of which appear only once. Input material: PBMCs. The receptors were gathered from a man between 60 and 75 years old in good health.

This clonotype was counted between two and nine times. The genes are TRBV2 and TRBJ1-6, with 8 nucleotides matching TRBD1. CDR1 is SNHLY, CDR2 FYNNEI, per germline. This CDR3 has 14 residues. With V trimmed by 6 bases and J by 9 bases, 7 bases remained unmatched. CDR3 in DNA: TGTGCCAGCAGGGTGGACAGGGAGGTTTCACCCCTCCACTTT. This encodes CASRVDREVSPLHF.

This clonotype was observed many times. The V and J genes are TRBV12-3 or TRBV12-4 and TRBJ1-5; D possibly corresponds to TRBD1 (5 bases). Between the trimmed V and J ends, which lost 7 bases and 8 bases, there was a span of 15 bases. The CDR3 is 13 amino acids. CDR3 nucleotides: TGTGCCAGCACCGCCACCGGGACGGAGCCCCAGCATTTT. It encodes CASTATGTEPQHF.

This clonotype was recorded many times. The CDR3 reads CSSQRGSGSNEQFF. Written as DNA, the CDR3 is TGCTCCTCCCAGAGGGGTAGCGGGAGCAATGAGCAGTTCTTC. This chain joins TRBV5-1 and TRBJ2-1; 9 bases match TRBD2. The CDR3 loop spans 14 amino acids. The germline V gene encodes CDR1 SGHRS and CDR2 YFSETQ.

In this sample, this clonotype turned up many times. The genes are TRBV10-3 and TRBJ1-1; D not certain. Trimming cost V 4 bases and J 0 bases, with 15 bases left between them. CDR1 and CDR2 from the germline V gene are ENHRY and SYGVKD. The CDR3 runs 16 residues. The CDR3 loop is CAISGRTSEMNTEAFF. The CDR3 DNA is TGTGCCATCAGTGGGAGGACTTCGGAGATGAACACTGAAGCTTTCTTT.

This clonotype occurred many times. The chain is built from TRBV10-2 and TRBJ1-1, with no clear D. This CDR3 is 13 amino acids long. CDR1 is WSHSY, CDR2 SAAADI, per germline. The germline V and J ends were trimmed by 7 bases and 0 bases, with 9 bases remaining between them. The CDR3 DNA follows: TGCGCCAGCACCAGAAGTGTGAACACTGAAGCTTTCTTT. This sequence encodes CASTRSVNTEAFF.

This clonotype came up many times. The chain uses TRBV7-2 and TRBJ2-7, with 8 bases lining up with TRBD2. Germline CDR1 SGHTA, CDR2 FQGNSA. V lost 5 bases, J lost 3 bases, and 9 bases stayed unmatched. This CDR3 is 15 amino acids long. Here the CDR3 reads CASSRVALAGYEQYF. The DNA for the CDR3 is TGTGCCAGCAGCCGAGTGGCCCTAGCGGGCTACGAGCAGTACTTC.

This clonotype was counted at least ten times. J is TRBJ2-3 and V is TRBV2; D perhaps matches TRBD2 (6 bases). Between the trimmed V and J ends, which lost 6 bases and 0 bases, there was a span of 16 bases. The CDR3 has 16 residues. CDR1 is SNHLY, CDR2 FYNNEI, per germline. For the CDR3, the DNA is TGTGCCAGCAGGGGAGGACGGGGTCGAAGCACAGATACGCAGTATTTT. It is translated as CASRGGRGRSTDTQYF.

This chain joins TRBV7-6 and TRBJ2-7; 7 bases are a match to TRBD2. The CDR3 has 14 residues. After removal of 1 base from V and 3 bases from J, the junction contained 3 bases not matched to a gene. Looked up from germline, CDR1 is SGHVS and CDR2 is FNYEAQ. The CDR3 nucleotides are TGTGCCAGCAGCTTAGAGGCTAGCGGCTACGAGCAGTACTTC. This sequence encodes CASSLEASGYEQYF.

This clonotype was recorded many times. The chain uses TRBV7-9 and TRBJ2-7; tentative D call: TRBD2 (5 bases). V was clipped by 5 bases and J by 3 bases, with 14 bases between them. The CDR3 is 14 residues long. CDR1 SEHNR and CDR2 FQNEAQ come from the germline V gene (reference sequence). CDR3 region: CASSRTPGIYEQYF. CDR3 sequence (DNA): TGTGCCAGCAGCCGTACCCCGGGAATCTACGAGCAGTACTTC.

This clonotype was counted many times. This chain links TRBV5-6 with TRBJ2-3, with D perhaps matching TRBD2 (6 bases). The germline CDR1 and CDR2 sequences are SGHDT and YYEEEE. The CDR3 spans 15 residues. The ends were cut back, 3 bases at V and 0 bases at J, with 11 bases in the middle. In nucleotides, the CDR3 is TGTGCCAGCAGCTCGACCGGGACTAGCACAGATACGCAGTATTTT. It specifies CASSSTGTSTDTQYF.

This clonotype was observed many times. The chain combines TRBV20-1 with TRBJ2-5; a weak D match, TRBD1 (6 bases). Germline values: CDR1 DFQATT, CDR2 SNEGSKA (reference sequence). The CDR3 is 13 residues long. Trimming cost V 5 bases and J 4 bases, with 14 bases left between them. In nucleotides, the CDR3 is TGCAGTGCTCACAGGGATCCCCCAGAGACCCAGTACTTC. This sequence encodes CSAHRDPPETQYF.

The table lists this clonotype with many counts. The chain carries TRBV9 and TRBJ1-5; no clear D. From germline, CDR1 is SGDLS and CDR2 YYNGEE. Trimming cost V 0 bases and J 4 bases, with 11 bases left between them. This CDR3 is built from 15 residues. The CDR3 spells CASSVGSLGNQPQHF. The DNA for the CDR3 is TGTGCCAGCAGCGTAGGGTCCCTAGGGAATCAGCCCCAGCATTTT. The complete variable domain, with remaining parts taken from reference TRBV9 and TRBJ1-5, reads DSGVTQTPKHLITATGQRVTLRCSPRSGDLSVYWYQQSLDQGLQFLIQYYNGEERAKGNILERFSAQQFPDLHSELNLSSLELGDSALYFCASSVGSLGNQPQHFGDGTRLSIL.

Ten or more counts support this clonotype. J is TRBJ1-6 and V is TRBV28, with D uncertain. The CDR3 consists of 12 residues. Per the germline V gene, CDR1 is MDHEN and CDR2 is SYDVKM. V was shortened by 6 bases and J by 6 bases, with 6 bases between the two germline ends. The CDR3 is CASRESNSPLHF. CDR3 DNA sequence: TGTGCCAGCAGGGAATCTAATTCACCCCTCCACTTT.

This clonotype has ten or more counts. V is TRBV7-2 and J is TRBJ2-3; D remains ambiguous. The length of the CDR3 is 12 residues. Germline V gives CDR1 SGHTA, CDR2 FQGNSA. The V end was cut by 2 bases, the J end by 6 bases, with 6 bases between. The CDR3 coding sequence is TGTGCCAGCAGCTTATGGTCCGATACGCAGTATTTT. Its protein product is CASSLWSDTQYF.

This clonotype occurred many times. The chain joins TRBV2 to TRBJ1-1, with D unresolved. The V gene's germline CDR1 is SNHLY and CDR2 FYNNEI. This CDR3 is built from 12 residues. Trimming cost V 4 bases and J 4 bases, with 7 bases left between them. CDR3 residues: CASSGGFTEAFF. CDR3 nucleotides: TGTGCCAGCAGTGGAGGGTTCACTGAAGCTTTCTTT.

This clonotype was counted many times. This chain's CDR3 is CASSLDAGEQYF. The CDR3 DNA is TGCGCCAGCAGCTTAGATGCGGGGGAGCAGTACTTC. This chain joins TRBV5-1 and TRBJ2-7; a weak D match, TRBD2 (6 bases). CDR3 length: 12 residues. Germline V lookup: CDR1 SGHRS, CDR2 YFSETQ. V lost 2 bases, J lost 7 bases, and 10 bases lay in between.

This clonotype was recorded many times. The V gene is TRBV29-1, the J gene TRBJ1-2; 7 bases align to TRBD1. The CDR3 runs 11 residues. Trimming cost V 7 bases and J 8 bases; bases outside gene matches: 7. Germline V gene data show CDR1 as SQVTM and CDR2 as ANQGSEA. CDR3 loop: CSGRSGGGYTF. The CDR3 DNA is TGCAGCGGCAGGTCAGGGGGAGGCTACACCTTC.

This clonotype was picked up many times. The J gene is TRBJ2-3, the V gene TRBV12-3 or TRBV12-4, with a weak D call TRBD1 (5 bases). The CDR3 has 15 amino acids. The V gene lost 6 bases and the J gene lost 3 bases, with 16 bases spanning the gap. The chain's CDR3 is CASSRDGARTDTQYF. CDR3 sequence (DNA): TGTGCCAGCAGCCGCGATGGGGCTAGAACAGATACGCAGTATTTT.

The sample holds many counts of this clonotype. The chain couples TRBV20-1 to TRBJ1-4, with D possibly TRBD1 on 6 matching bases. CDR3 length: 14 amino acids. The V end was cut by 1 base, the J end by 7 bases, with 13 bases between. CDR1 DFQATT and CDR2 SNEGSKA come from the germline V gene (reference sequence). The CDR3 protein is CSARGAGAAEKLFF. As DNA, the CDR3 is TGCAGTGCTAGAGGGGCAGGGGCGGCTGAAAAACTGTTTTTT.

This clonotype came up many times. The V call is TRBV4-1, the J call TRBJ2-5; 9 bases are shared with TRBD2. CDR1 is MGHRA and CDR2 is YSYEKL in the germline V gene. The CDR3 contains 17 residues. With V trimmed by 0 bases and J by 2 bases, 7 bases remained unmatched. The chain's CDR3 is CASSQEAGGTRQETQYF. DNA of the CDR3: TGCGCCAGCAGCCAAGAAGCGGGAGGTACGCGACAAGAGACCCAGTACTTC.